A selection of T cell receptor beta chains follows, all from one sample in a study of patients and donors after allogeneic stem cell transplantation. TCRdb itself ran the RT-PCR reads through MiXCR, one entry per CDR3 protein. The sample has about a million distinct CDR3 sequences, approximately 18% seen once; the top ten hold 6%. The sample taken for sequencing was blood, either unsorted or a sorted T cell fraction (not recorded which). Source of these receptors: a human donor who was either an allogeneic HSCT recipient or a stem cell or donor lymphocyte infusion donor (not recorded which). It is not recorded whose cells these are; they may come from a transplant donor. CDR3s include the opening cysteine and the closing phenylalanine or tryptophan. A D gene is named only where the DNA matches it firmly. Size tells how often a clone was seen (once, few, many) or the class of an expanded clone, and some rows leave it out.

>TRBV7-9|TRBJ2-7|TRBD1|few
TGTGCCAGCAGCCGAGGGACAGACGAGCAGTACTTC
CASSRGTDEQYF
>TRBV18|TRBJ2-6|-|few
TGTGCCAGCTCAAGCGATCACCGGGGGGCCAACGTCCTGACTTTC
CASSSDHRGANVLTF
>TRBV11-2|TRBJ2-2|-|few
TGTGCCAGCAGCTGGGGAGGGGGGTCAAGCACCGGGGAGCTGTTTTTT
CASSWGGGSSTGELFF
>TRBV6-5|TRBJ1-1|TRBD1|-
TGTGCCAGCAGTTACCCAAGGGACAGCGGAACGCGCGGGGCTTTCTTT
CASSYPRDSGTRGAFF
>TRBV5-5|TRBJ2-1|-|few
TGTGCCAGCAGCAGGAGGGACCCCATAGATGAGCAGTTCTTC
CASSRRDPIDEQFF
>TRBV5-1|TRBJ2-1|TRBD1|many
TGCGCCAGCAGCTTGGGGGACAGGGGGCTAAATGAGCAGTTCTTC
CASSLGDRGLNEQFF
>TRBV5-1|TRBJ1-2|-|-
TGCGCCAGCAGCTTCGATGGCGGTGGCTACACCTTC
CASSFDGGGYTF
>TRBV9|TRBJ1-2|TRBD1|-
TGTGCCAGCAGCGCGCGGGGACAGGGGGCATATGGCTACACCTTC
CASSARGQGAYGYTF
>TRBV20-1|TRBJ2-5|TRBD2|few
TGCAGTGCTAGAGATTCGGGCGGGGGGGCTGAGACCCAGTACTTC
CSARDSGGGAETQYF
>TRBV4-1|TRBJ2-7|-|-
TGCGCCAGCAGCCAAGTTAACAGGGAAAAGCAGTACTTC
CASSQVNREKQYF
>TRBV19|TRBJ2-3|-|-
TGTGCCAGTAGTATACCAGGGGCGGTGTCGATTACGCAGTATTTT
CASSIPGAVSITQYF
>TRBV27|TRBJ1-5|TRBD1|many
TGTGCCAGCAGTCGACAGGGCGATAGCAATCAGCCCCAGCATTTT
CASSRQGDSNQPQHF
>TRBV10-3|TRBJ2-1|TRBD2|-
TGTGCCATCAGGGATTACGGGACTAACTACAATGAGCAGTTCTTC
CAIRDYGTNYNEQFF
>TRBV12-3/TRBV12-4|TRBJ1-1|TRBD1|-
TGTGCCAGCAGTATCAGGGGGGAAGCTTTCTTT
CASSIRGEAFF
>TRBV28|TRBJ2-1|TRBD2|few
TGTGCTACCAGGGTAGCGGGGGTTGAGCAGTTCTTC
CATRVAGVEQFF
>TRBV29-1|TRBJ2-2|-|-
TGCAGCGGTGGACGGGGGAACACCGGGGAGCTGTTTTTT
CSGGRGNTGELFF
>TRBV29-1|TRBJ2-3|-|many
TGCAGCGTTGCCGGGCAGACAACAGATACGCAGTATTTT
CSVAGQTTDTQYF
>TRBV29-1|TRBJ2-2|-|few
TGCAGCGTTGTTGGGAGCTTCACCGGGGAGCTGTTTTTT
CSVVGSFTGELFF
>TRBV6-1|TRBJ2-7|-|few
TGTGCCAGCAGTCAGTTAGACGGTACCTACGAGCAGTACTTC
CASSQLDGTYEQYF
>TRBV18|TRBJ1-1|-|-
TGTACCAGCTCACCTCCACAGACAAACACTGAAGCTTTCTTT
CTSSPPQTNTEAFF
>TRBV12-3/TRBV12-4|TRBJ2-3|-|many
TGTGCCAGCAGTGTATTAGTCACAGATACGCAGTATTTT
CASSVLVTDTQYF
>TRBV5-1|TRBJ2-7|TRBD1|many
TGTGCCAGCAGTTGGGACAGGGGGTACGAGCAGTACTTC
CASSWDRGYEQYF
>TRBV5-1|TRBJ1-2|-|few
TGCGCCAGCAGCCCCGCGGGTGGCGGCTACACCTTC
CASSPAGGGYTF
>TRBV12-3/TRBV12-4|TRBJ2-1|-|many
TGTGCCAGCAGTGCCCCCCGGACACCGAAAAATGAGCAGTTCTTC
CASSAPRTPKNEQFF
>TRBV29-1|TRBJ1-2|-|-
TGCAGCGTTGTGGTTGGTCTTGATGGCTACACCTTC
CSVVVGLDGYTF
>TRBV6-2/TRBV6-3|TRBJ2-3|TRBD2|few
TGTGCCAGCAGTTACTCGATAGTCCCTAGCGGGAGCACAGATACGCAGTATTTT
CASSYSIVPSGSTDTQYF
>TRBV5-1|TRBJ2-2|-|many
TGCGCCAGCAGCTTGGCCGACGGGGAGCTGTTTTTT
CASSLADGELFF
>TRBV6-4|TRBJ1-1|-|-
TGTGCCAGCAGTGACGGGCAGGGGACTGAAGCTTTCTTT
CASSDGQGTEAFF
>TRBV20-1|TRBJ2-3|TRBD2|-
TGCAGTGCTATTGTTAGCGGGAGTCCCCCAGATACGCAGTATTTT
CSAIVSGSPPDTQYF
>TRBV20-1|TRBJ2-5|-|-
TGCAGTGCTAGAGATATGAGTACCTCGAAAGAGACCCAGTACTTC
CSARDMSTSKETQYF
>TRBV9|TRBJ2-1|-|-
TGTGCCAGCAGCGTAATGGGGCGGGCGGGCAAGGTTAATGAGCAGTTCTTC
CASSVMGRAGKVNEQFF
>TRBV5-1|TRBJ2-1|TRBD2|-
TGCGCCAGCAGCCCAGGACTAGCGGGAGCCGAGCAGTTCTTC
CASSPGLAGAEQFF
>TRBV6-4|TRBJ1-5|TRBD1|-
TGTGCCAGCAGTGACGAGGCAGGGGGAAATCAGCCCCAGCATTTT
CASSDEAGGNQPQHF
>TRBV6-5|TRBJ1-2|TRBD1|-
TGTGCCAGCAGTTCCACCGGGACAGCCTTTTATGGCTACACCTTC
CASSSTGTAFYGYTF
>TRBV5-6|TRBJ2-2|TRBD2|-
TGTGCCAGCAGCTTGGTGGTTAGCGGGAGTGACACCGGGGAGCTGTTTTTT
CASSLVVSGSDTGELFF
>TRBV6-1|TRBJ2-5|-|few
TGTGCCAGCAGTGGGGGGGCGACTTCTTACTTTCAAGAGACCCAGTACTTC
CASSGGATSYFQETQYF
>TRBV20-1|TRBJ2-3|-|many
TGCAGTGCTAGGGCACACGGGAGCACAGATACGCAGTATTTT
CSARAHGSTDTQYF
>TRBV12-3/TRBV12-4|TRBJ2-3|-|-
TGTGCCAGCAGTTTAATTCTAGATACGCAGTATTTT
CASSLILDTQYF
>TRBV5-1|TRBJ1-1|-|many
TGCGCCAGCAGCTTGGAAGGGAAAGCTTTCTTT
CASSLEGKAFF
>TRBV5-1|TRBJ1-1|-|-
TGCGCCACCCGGCGGGGGGGGGGAAGTGAGACTGAAGCTTTCTTT
CATRRGGGSETEAFF
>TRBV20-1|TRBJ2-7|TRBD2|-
TGCAGTGCTAAGGGAGGGTTGAACTACGAGCAGTACTTC
CSAKGGLNYEQYF
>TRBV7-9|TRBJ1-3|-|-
TGTGCCAGCAGCTTAGGAAGGGCTCTCTCTGGAAACACCATATATTTT
CASSLGRALSGNTIYF
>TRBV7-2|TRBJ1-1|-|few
TGTGCCAGCAGCGCCCGACGAGGCACTGAAGCTTTCTTT
CASSARRGTEAFF
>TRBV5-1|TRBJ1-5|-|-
TGCGCCAGCAGCGATACAGGGAATCAGCCCCAGCATTTT
CASSDTGNQPQHF